This T cell receptor beta chain was documented in a study of identical twins. Each CDR3 protein is one row after TCRdb ran MiXCR on the 5' RACE reads. The sample has 500,000 to 700,000 distinct CDR3 sequences; 7% to 7.5% are singletons. There are a few counts of this clonotype. Its antigen is not identified. General study results and limits: Insertions ran lower in abundant cord blood beta clonotypes, though not in memory repertoires. Out-of-frame alpha sequences common to twins exhibited a surplus of low generation probability. Zero-insertion findings could be partly confounded by invariant cells (MAIT and iNKT cells).

This CDR3 spans 16 amino acids. The ends were cut back, 0 bases at V and 3 bases at J, with 15 bases in the middle. Germline assignment: CDR1 DFQATT and CDR2 SNEGSKA (reference sequence). These sequences were also reported in another study, on yellow fever vaccine responses in identical twins.

The sample was PBMCs. The TCR comes from a woman under 30 in good health. This rearrangement joins TRBV20-1 to TRBJ2-1; D is possibly TRBD2 (6 bases). CDR3 nucleotides: TGCAGTGCTAGAGATCAGGGACGGGGGATCTACAATGAGCAGTTCTTC. Its translation is CSARDQGRGIYNEQFF.